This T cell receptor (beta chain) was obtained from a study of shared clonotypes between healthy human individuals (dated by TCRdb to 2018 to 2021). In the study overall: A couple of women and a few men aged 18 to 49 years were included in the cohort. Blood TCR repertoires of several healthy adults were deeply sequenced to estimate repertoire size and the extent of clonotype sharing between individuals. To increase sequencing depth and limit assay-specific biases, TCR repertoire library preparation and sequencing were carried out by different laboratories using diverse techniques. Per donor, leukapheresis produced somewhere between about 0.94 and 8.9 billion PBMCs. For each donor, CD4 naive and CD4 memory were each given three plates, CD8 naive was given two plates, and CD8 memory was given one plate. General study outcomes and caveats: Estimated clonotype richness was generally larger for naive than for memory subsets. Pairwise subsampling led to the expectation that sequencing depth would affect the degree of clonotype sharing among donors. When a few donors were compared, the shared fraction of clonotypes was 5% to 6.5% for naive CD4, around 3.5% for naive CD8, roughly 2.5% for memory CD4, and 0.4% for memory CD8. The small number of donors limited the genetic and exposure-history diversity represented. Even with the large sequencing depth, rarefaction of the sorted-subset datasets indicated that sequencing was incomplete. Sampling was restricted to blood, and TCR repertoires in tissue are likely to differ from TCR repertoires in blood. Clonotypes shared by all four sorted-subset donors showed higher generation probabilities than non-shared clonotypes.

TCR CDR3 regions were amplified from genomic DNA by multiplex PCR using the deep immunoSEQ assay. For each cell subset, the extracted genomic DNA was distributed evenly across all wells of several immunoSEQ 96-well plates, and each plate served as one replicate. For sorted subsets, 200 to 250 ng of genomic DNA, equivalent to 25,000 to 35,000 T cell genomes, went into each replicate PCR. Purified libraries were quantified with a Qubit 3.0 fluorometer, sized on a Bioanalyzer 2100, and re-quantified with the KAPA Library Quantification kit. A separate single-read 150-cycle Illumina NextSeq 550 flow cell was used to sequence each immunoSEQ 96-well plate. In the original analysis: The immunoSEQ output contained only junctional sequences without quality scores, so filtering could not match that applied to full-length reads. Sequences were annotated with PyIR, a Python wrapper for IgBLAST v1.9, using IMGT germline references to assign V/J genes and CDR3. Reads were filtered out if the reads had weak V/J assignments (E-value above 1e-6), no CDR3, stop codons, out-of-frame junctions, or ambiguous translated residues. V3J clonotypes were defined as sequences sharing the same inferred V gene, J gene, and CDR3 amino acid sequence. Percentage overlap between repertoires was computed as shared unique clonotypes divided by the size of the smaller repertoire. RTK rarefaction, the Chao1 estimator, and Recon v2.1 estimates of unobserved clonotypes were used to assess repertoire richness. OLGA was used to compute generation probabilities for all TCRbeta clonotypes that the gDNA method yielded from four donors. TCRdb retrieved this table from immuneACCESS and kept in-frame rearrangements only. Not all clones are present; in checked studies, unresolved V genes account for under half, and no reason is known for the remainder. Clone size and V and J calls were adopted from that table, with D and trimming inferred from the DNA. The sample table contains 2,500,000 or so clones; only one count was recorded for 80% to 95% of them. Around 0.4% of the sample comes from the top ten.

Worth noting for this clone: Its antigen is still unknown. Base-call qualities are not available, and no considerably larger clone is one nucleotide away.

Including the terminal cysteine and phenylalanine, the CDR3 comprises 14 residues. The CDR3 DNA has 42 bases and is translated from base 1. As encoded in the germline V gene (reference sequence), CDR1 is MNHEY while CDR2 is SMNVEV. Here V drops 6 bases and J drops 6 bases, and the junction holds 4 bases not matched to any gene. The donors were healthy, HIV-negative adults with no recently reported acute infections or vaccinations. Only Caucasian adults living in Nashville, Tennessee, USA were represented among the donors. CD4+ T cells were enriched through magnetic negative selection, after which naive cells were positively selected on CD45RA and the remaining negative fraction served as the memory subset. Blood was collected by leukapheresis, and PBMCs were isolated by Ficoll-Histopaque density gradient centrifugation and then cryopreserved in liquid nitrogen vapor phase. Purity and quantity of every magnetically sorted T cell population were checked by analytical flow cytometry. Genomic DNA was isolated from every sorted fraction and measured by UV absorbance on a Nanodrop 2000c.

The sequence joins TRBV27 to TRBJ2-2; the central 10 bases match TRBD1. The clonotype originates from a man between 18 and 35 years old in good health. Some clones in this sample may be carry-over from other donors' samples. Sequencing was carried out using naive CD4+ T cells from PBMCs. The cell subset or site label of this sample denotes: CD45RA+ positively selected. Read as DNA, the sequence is TGTGCCAGCAGACGTGACAGGGGGCCCGGGGAGCTGTTTTTT. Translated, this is CASRRDRGPGELFF.